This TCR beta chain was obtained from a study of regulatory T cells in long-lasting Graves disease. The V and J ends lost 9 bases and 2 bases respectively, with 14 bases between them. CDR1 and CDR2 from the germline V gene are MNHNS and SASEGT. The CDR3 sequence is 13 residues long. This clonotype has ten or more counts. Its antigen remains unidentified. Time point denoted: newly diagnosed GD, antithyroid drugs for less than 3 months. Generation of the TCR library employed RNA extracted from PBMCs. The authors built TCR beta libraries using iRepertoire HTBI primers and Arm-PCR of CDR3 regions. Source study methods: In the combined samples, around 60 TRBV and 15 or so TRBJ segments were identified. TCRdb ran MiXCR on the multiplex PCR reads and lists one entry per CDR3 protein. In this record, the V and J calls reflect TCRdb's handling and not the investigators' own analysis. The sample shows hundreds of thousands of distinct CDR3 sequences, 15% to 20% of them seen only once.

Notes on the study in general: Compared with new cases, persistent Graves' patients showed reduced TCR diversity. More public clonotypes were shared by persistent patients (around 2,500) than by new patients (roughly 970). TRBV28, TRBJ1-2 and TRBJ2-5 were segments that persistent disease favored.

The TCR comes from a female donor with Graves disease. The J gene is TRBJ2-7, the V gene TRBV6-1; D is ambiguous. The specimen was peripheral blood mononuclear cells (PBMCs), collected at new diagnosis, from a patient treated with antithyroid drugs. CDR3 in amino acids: CASSETLTYEQYF. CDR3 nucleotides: TGTGCCAGTTCTGAGACCTTAACCTACGAGCAGTACTTC.